The next 14 T cell receptor beta chains were all read from a single sample in a study of spatial heterogeneity in lung cancer. TCRdb redid the calling of the 5' RACE reads with MiXCR, one entry per CDR3 protein. Among about 110,000 distinct CDR3 sequences listed, roughly a tenth were seen once. Indicated time point: blood at routine non-recurrence follow-up after resection. The sample consisted of PBMCs, taken at follow-up. The receptors originated from a female donor with early-stage non-small cell lung cancer.

This clonotype was observed a handful of times. The chain links TRBV11-3 to TRBJ2-6; D not certain. V shed 4 bases and J shed 0 bases, with 16 bases lying between them. Germline values: CDR1 SGHNT, CDR2 YENEEA. The CDR3 sequence is 18 residues long. The CDR3: CASSSSGFLSSGANVLTF. Written as DNA, the CDR3 is TGTGCCAGCAGCTCCTCGGGTTTTTTAAGCTCTGGGGCCAACGTCCTGACTTTC. Complete variable domain (other parts from reference TRBV11-3 and TRBJ2-6): EAGVVQSPRYKIIEKKQPVAFWCNPISGHNTLYWYLQNLGQGPELLIRYENEEAVDDSQLPKDRFSAERLKGVDSTLKIQPAELGDSAVYLCASSSSGFLSSGANVLTFGAGSRLTVL.

The V and J genes are TRBV20-1 and TRBJ2-7; D gene ambiguous. Per germline, CDR1 DFQATT and CDR2 SNEGSKA (reference sequence). The length of the CDR3 is 12 residues. V was shortened by 3 bases and J by 7 bases, with 13 bases between the two germline ends. The CDR3 DNA sequence: TGCAGTGCTAGTTTTCAAGGGCGGGAGCAGTACTTC. It is translated as CSASFQGREQYF.

This clonotype was counted only a few times. The rearrangement links TRBV3-1 to TRBJ2-3, with TRBD2 matching 7 bases. Germline-derived CDR1 and CDR2 are LGHDT and YNNKEL (reference sequence). The length of the CDR3 is 14 residues. After removal of 7 bases from V and 1 base from J, the junction contained 5 bases not matched to a gene. The CDR3, as DNA: TGTGCCAGCAAGGTAGCGGGCGGCACAGATACGCAGTATTTT. Encoded protein: CASKVAGGTDTQYF.

This clonotype was counted between two and nine times. This chain links TRBV28 with TRBJ2-7, with D perhaps matching TRBD2 (5 bases). CDR3 length: 14 amino acids. Deletions cut 8 bases from V and 2 bases from J, with 16 bases between. CDR1 MDHEN and CDR2 SYDVKM come from the germline V gene. CDR3 nucleotides: TGTGCCAGCCGTAGGGAGACCCCAACCTACGAGCAGTACTTC. Translated, it gives CASRRETPTYEQYF.

This clonotype was detected many times. V and J are TRBV12-3 or TRBV12-4 and TRBJ2-5, with D tentatively TRBD1 (6 bases). The ends were cut back, 6 bases at V and 5 bases at J, with 13 bases in the middle. The CDR3 contains 13 residues. CDR3 coding DNA: TGTGCCAGCAGCGGACAGTTGGCGGAGACCCAGTACTTC. Translation gives CASSGQLAETQYF.

This clonotype was seen ten or more times. This sequence joins TRBV3-1 and TRBJ2-6; no clear D gene. V dropped 8 bases and J dropped 0 bases, with 8 bases sitting between them. The germline V gene has CDR1 LGHDT and CDR2 YNNKEL (reference sequence). The CDR3 is 14 residues long. CDR3 DNA: TGTGCCAGCTCAGGAAGCTCTGGGGCCAACGTCCTGACTTTC. Translated, it gives CASSGSSGANVLTF.

This clonotype has ten or more counts. The rearrangement links TRBV19 to TRBJ1-1; no reliable D call. Germline values: CDR1 LNHDA, CDR2 SQIVND (reference sequence). Trimming pared 6 bases from V and 0 bases from J, leaving 17 bases between. The CDR3 sequence is 16 residues long. The CDR3 here is CASRSTLGRMNTEAFF. DNA of the CDR3: TGTGCCAGTAGATCGACCCTTGGGCGAATGAACACTGAAGCTTTCTTT.

This clonotype was counted between two and nine times. The V gene is TRBV7-2, the J gene TRBJ1-3, with D unresolved. The CDR3 contains 16 residues. The germline V gene encodes CDR1 SGHTA and CDR2 FQGNSA. Trimming took off 1 base at V and 1 base at J, with 11 bases between the two ends. Written as DNA, the CDR3 is TGTGCCAGCAGCTTAGGCGCAAGGATTTCTGGAAACACCATATATTTT. Encoded protein: CASSLGARISGNTIYF.

Only a few counts were recorded for this clonotype. The chain uses TRBV20-1 and TRBJ2-7; TRBD2 agrees at 13 bases. Trimming removed 0 bases from V and 7 bases from J; junction bases left unmatched: 6. The CDR3 loop spans 15 amino acids. Germline V gene lookup returns CDR1 DFQATT and CDR2 SNEGSKA (reference sequence). The CDR3 sequence is CSARDPGTSGKEQYF. In nucleotides, the CDR3 is TGCAGTGCTAGAGATCCCGGGACTAGCGGGAAAGAGCAGTACTTC.

In its sample, this clonotype was seen a few times. As DNA, the CDR3 is TGTGCCAGCAGCAAACTAGCGCCAGGACGTGCCTCCTACGAGCAGTACTTC. Translation gives CASSKLAPGRASYEQYF. J is TRBJ2-7 and V is TRBV27; 7 positions match TRBD2. V trimming: 6 bases; J trimming: 0 bases; junction bases outside the gene matches: 14. Germline values: CDR1 MNHEY, CDR2 SMNVEV (reference sequence). The CDR3 runs to 17 residues.

This clonotype showed up just a few times. The V call is TRBV24-1, the J call TRBJ2-7, with D unclear. The CDR3 totals 13 residues. The germline V gene has CDR1 KGHDR and CDR2 SFDVKD. V lost 7 bases, J lost 7 bases, and 16 bases lay in between. The DNA for the CDR3 is TGTGCCACCAGCGACACAAATTTCTATGAGCAGTACTTC. This encodes CATSDTNFYEQYF.

The table lists this clonotype with many counts. V and J are TRBV4-2 and TRBJ1-1, with a tentative D call TRBD1 (6 bases). Between the trimmed V and J ends, which lost 1 base and 4 bases, there was a span of 19 bases. Germline CDR1 and CDR2: LGHNA and YNFKEQ. The CDR3 totals 17 residues. CDR3 sequence (DNA): TGTGCCAGCAGCCAAGGTCAAACAGGGATTTTGGGCACTGAAGCTTTCTTT. Its protein product is CASSQGQTGILGTEAFF.

V is TRBV18 and J is TRBJ2-5; D uncertain. The CDR3 is 15 amino acids. Trimming removed 3 bases from V and 4 bases from J, with 15 bases in between. Germline-derived CDR1 and CDR2 are KGHSH and LQKENI. The CDR3 coding sequence is TGTGCCAGCTCACCTGACAAAGGATCGGGAGAGACCCAGTACTTC. Its protein product is CASSPDKGSGETQYF.

This chain links TRBV6-1 with TRBJ1-5; 7 bases fit TRBD1. Losses at the gene ends were 6 bases for V and 0 bases for J; bases not matched to a gene: 14. The CDR3 sequence is 18 residues long. Per the germline V gene, CDR1 is MNHNS and CDR2 is SASEGT. CDR3 DNA sequence: TGTGCCAGCAGCCCGGGACAGACCCTCCGATATAGCAATCAGCCCCAGCATTTT. This codes for CASSPGQTLRYSNQPQHF.